This T cell receptor (beta chain) was obtained from a study of type 1 and type 2 diabetes patients. The germline CDR1 and CDR2 sequences are DFQATT and SNEGSKA (reference sequence). Trimming took 1 base from V and 1 from J, leaving 11 bases between them. CDR3 length equals 14 residues. Amplification started from genomic DNA. A primer set of 30 forward and 13 reverse primers amplified the CDR3. MiXCR, applied by TCRdb to the multiplex PCR reads, yields one record per CDR3 protein. Of around 300,000 distinct CDR3 sequences listed, around 47% are singletons. The sample consisted of peripheral blood mononuclear cells (PBMCs). The receptor was derived from a young man with type 2 diabetes. The gene calls are TRBV20-1 and TRBJ2-7; D possibly matches TRBD1 or TRBD2 (5 bases each). CDR3 bases: TGCAGTGCTAGAGGAGGGGCTTTTTCCTACGAGCAGTACTTC. Translated: CSARGGAFSYEQYF.